This passage covers 26 T cell receptor beta chains from one sample sequenced in a study of shared clonotypes between healthy human individuals. Selected positively for CCR7 and CD45RO-negative, naive CD8 cells excluded terminally differentiated effector memory CD45RA+ cells. Data came from immunoSEQ multiplex PCR; TCRdb stores just in-frame clones and leaves some out. The sample shows about 650,000 clones, roughly 95% of them seen only once. Sequenced input: naive CD8+ T cells sorted from blood. The receptor set was obtained from a woman under 40 in good health.

This sequence joins TRBV7-6 and TRBJ1-4, with D perhaps matching TRBD1 (5 bases). Looked up from germline, CDR1 is SGHVS and CDR2 is FNYEAQ. The ends were cut back, 3 bases at V and 4 bases at J, with 12 bases in the middle. CDR3 length: 15 residues. CDR3 region: CASSLGTGINEKLFF. The CDR3 DNA reads TGTGCCAGCAGCTTGGGGACTGGGATTAATGAAAAACTGTTTTTT.

The chain carries TRBV7-8 and TRBJ2-5; no clear D. Trimming removed 2 bases from V and 4 bases from J, with 11 bases in between. This CDR3 is built from 14 residues. CDR1 SGHVS and CDR2 FQNEAQ come from the germline V gene. DNA of the CDR3: TGTGCCAGCAGCTTATGGGGTGAGGCAGAGACCCAGTACTTC. Protein sequence: CASSLWGEAETQYF.

V is TRBV2 and J is TRBJ1-2; a possible D gene is TRBD1 (5 bases). V lost 2 bases and J 5 bases, leaving 9 bases between the germline ends. CDR3 length: 13 amino acids. Germline CDR1 reads SNHLY; CDR2 reads FYNNEI. The DNA of the CDR3 is TGTGCCAGCAGTGAATCACAGGCATATGGCTACACCTTC. Translated, it gives CASSESQAYGYTF.

This rearrangement joins TRBV4-1 to TRBJ1-2; D not certain. The CDR3 is 15 amino acids. Germline V CDR1 and CDR2: MGHRA, YSYEKL. Trimming removed 1 base at V and 0 bases at J, with 9 bases between. The CDR3 bases are TGCGCCAGCAGCCAAGGTCAGGTAGCTAACTATGGCTACACCTTC. Encoded protein: CASSQGQVANYGYTF.

This chain joins TRBV19 and TRBJ2-1; perhaps D is TRBD1 or TRBD2 (5 bases each). From germline, CDR1 is LNHDA and CDR2 SQIVND (reference sequence). V lost 3 bases and J lost 4, with 16 bases in between. This CDR3 is 16 amino acids long. In DNA form, the CDR3 reads TGTGCCAGTAGTATGGGAGCTGGGGCGCTGTACAATGAGCAGTTCTTC. This translates into CASSMGAGALYNEQFF.

This clone was counted only a few times. V gene TRBV5-6 combines with J gene TRBJ2-1; 11 nucleotides line up with TRBD2. Germline V gene sequence: CDR1 SGHDT, CDR2 YYEEEE. V lost 4 bases, J lost 2 bases, and 2 bases stayed unmatched. This CDR3 region has 15 residues. CDR3 in DNA: TGTGCCAGCAGCCCACTAGCGGGAGCCTACAATGAGCAGTTCTTC. Protein sequence: CASSPLAGAYNEQFF.

This chain links TRBV29-1 with TRBJ2-7; 8 positions match TRBD1. Germline V gene sequence: CDR1 SQVTM, CDR2 ANQGSEA. Unmatched junction bases numbered 6, after V lost 6 bases and J lost 2 bases. The CDR3 extends over 13 amino acids. Here the CDR3 reads CSVMTGAAYEQYF. As DNA, the CDR3 is TGCAGCGTGATGACAGGGGCCGCCTACGAGCAGTACTTC.

The chain is built from TRBV19 and TRBJ2-1; D not resolved. V was pared by 5 bases and J by 3 bases, with 11 bases between. CDR3 size: 14 residues. The germline CDR1 and CDR2 sequences are LNHDA and SQIVND (reference sequence). As DNA, the CDR3 is TGTGCCAGTAGTCCACGTCACTACTACAATGAGCAGTTCTTC. Residues: CASSPRHYYNEQFF.

This rearrangement joins TRBV6-1 to TRBJ2-7, with D possibly being TRBD1 (6 bases). V was trimmed by 6 bases and J by 1 base, leaving 16 bases between them. This CDR3 is 15 amino acids long. The germline gives CDR1 MNHNS, CDR2 SASEGT. The CDR3 is CASRQTGAPSYEQYF. In DNA, the CDR3 is TGTGCCAGCAGGCAGACAGGCGCCCCTTCCTACGAGCAGTACTTC.

The chain links TRBV5-1 to TRBJ1-1; 9 nucleotides align to TRBD1. The V gene end was trimmed by 3 bases and the J gene end by 2 bases; junction bases not matched to a gene: 11. The germline V gene encodes CDR1 SGHRS and CDR2 YFSETQ. There are 17 residues in the CDR3. CDR3 sequence: CASSSGGQGLLNTEAFF. In DNA, the CDR3 is TGCGCCAGCAGCTCCGGGGGACAGGGACTTTTAAACACTGAAGCTTTCTTT.

The V gene is TRBV27, the J gene TRBJ2-6; TRBD1 agrees at 7 bases. With 3 bases clipped from V and 4 bases from J, the junction kept 6 bases outside the gene matches. CDR3 size: 16 residues. Germline values: CDR1 MNHEY, CDR2 SMNVEV (reference sequence). The CDR3 protein is CASSLVRGPGANVLTF. The CDR3 region has the DNA TGTGCCAGCAGTTTGGTAAGGGGGCCCGGGGCCAACGTCCTGACTTTC.

The chain uses TRBV28 and TRBJ1-5, with D possibly TRBD1 on 6 matching bases. The ends were cut back, 7 bases at V and 2 bases at J, with 18 bases in the middle. This CDR3 is built from 16 residues. Germline CDR1 and CDR2: MDHEN and SYDVKM. The CDR3 nucleotides read TGTGCCAGCATCGCGGGGGCGCGTGGGGGCAATCAGCCCCAGCATTTT. Protein: CASIAGARGGNQPQHF.

J is TRBJ1-2 and V is TRBV29-1, with 7 bases fitting TRBD1. The germline CDR1 and CDR2 sequences are SQVTM and ANQGSEA. The CDR3 covers 12 residues. Trimming at V came to 4 bases and at J to 6 bases, leaving 5 bases not matched to a gene. CDR3 loop: CSVVTGLNGYTF. In nucleotides, the CDR3 is TGCAGCGTTGTGACAGGGCTTAATGGCTACACCTTC. The whole variable domain, remainder taken from reference TRBV29-1 and TRBJ1-2, is SAVISQKPSRDICQRGTSLTIQCQVDSQVTMMFWYRQQPGQSLTLIATANQGSEATYESGFVIDKFPISRPNLTFSTLTVSNMSPEDSSIYLCSVVTGLNGYTFGSGTRLTVV.

This chain links TRBV27 with TRBJ2-5; D possibly corresponds to TRBD1 (6 bases). V dropped 6 bases and J dropped 5 bases, with 16 bases sitting between them. This CDR3 spans 14 amino acids. The germline CDR1 and CDR2 sequences are MNHEY and SMNVEV (reference sequence). This chain's CDR3 is CASRPVGAVETQYF. CDR3 in DNA: TGTGCCAGCAGACCAGTGGGGGCTGTGGAGACCCAGTACTTC.

This rearrangement joins TRBV7-9 to TRBJ2-7; D remains unclear. CDR3 size: 11 residues. The germline V and J ends were trimmed by 7 bases and 1 base, with 5 bases remaining between them. Germline V gives CDR1 SEHNR, CDR2 FQNEAQ (reference sequence). The CDR3 loop reads CASTKSYEQYF. In DNA form, the CDR3 reads TGTGCCAGCACTAAATCCTACGAGCAGTACTTC.

CDR3 DNA: TGTGCCAGCAGCCCAAAGTCACCTTACACCGGGGAGCTGTTTTTT. It specifies CASSPKSPYTGELFF. V usage is TRBV11-2 and J usage is TRBJ2-2, with D hard to call. The CDR3 runs 15 residues. Germline V gene sequence: CDR1 SGHAT, CDR2 FQNNGV. Trimming removed 5 bases at V and 3 bases at J, with 13 bases between.

V and J are TRBV5-6 and TRBJ2-5; D remains unclear. CDR1 is SGHDT and CDR2 is YYEEEE in the germline V gene. This CDR3 spans 12 amino acids. The V gene lost 2 bases and the J gene lost 3 bases, with 5 bases spanning the gap. CDR3 sequence (DNA): TGTGCCAGCAGCTTTATCAAAGAGACCCAGTACTTC. This gives the protein CASSFIKETQYF.

The chain has TRBV28 and TRBJ2-1; 11 nucleotides match TRBD2. CDR3 length equals 15 residues. Trimming removed 3 bases from V and 6 bases from J; junction bases left unmatched: 4. From germline, CDR1 is MDHEN and CDR2 SYDVKM. The CDR3 DNA is TGTGCCAGCAGTTTCCATGGGACTAGCGGCAATGAGCAGTTCTTC. Its protein product is CASSFHGTSGNEQFF.

In DNA form, the CDR3 reads TGTGCCAGCAGCTGGCAGACAGACAACAATGAGCAGTTCTTC. This encodes CASSWQTDNNEQFF. The chain is built from TRBV13 and TRBJ2-1; D may be TRBD1 (5 bases). V lost 4 bases to trimming and J lost 5 bases, with 12 bases between them. The CDR3 has 14 residues. The germline CDR1 and CDR2 sequences are PRHDT and FYEKMQ (reference sequence). Full variable domain (missing parts from reference TRBV13 and TRBJ2-1): AAGVIQSPRHLIKEKRETATLKCYPIPRHDTVYWYQQGPGQDPQFLISFYEKMQSDKGSIPDRFSAQQFSDYHSELNMSSLELGDSALYFCASSWQTDNNEQFFGPGTRLTVL.

The chain carries TRBV19 and TRBJ1-2; D ambiguous. The CDR3 spans 13 residues. Germline CDR1 reads LNHDA; CDR2 reads SQIVND (reference sequence). V was shortened by 8 bases and J by 5 bases, with 15 bases between the two germline ends. DNA of the CDR3: TGTGCCAGTCACCTTCAGCCTGGGTATGGCTACACCTTC. Protein sequence: CASHLQPGYGYTF.

The genes are TRBV2 and TRBJ2-7; TRBD2 is a possible D gene (5 bases). The CDR3 covers 14 residues. Trimming removed 8 bases from V and 1 base from J, with 15 bases in between. Germline assignment: CDR1 SNHLY and CDR2 FYNNEI. DNA for the CDR3: TGTGCCAGCGTTACGGGGTTGCGGTCCTACGAGCAGTACTTC. Amino acids: CASVTGLRSYEQYF. Full variable domain (outside the CDR3, taken from reference TRBV2 and TRBJ2-7): EPEVTQTPSHQVTQMGQEVILRCVPISNHLYFYWYRQILGQKVEFLVSFYNNEISEKSEIFDDQFSVERPDGSNFTLKIRSTKLEDSAMYFCASVTGLRSYEQYFGPGTRLTVT.

In DNA, the CDR3 is TGTGCCAGCAGCGCCGAGGGTGGTACGCAGTATTTT. It yields the protein CASSAEGGTQYF. The chain uses TRBV9 and TRBJ2-3; TRBD2 might be the D (5 bases). V lost 3 bases to trimming and J lost 8 bases, with 10 bases between them. Germline CDR1 SGDLS, CDR2 YYNGEE. This CDR3 comprises 12 residues.

DNA for the CDR3: TGTGCCAGCAGCTCGGGGGACAGGGGCTACGAGCAGTACTTC. This sequence encodes CASSSGDRGYEQYF. The V call is TRBV9, the J call TRBJ2-7, with 10 bases lining up with TRBD1. Germline CDR1 SGDLS, CDR2 YYNGEE. The J segment lost 3 bases and the V segment lost 4 bases, leaving 4 bases of the junction unmatched. The CDR3 is 14 residues long.

CDR3 DNA: TGTGCCAGCAGTTTAACAGGGGACGAGCAGTACTTC. As protein: CASSLTGDEQYF. The rearrangement links TRBV6-5 to TRBJ2-7; 7 bases align to TRBD1. After removal of 4 bases from V and 5 bases from J, the junction contained 2 bases not matched to a gene. The CDR3 is made up of 12 amino acids. Germline V gene data show CDR1 as MNHEY and CDR2 as SVGAGI.

V and J are TRBV4-1 and TRBJ2-7; 8 bases fit TRBD2. The CDR3 contains 15 residues. V lost 3 bases and J lost 5; bases outside the gene matches: 9. CDR1 and CDR2 (germline): MGHRA, YSYEKL. CDR3: CASSQRAPGGDEQYF. CDR3 coding DNA: TGCGCCAGCAGCCAGCGGGCCCCGGGGGGGGACGAGCAGTACTTC.

The chain links TRBV5-6 to TRBJ2-7; D is uncertain. Trimming removed 2 bases at V and 4 bases at J, with 10 bases between. Germline loops: CDR1 SGHDT, CDR2 YYEEEE. This CDR3 is built from 13 residues. The CDR3 DNA sequence: TGTGCCAGCAGCTTCTCTTTAAGTTACGAGCAGTACTTC. This sequence encodes CASSFSLSYEQYF.